These 21 T cell receptor beta chains share one sample of origin, sequenced in a study of blood T cell repertoires in COVID-19. The assay was immunoSEQ multiplex PCR, and TCRdb's table has in-frame clones only and misses some. The sample includes more than 85,000 clones, around 74% of them seen just once. The sequenced sample was peripheral blood. All receptors derive from a woman in her 70s with acute or convalescent COVID-19.

This clone appeared many times. The rearrangement uses TRBV27 and TRBJ1-5; 7 bases are shared with TRBD1. The J segment lost 3 bases and the V segment lost 5 bases, leaving 4 bases of the junction unmatched. CDR3 length: 14 amino acids. Germline CDR1 MNHEY, CDR2 SMNVEV (reference sequence). CDR3 DNA: TGTGCCAGCAGTCAGACAGGGTTCAATCAGCCCCAGCATTTT. Translating gives CASSQTGFNQPQHF.

By share of the sample, this clone is large (0.1 to 1%). The gene calls are TRBV3-1 (or the pseudogene TRBV3-2) and TRBJ1-1; TRBD1 aligns across 9 bases. V lost 4 bases and J lost 4; bases outside the gene matches: 10. The CDR3 totals 16 residues. Germline assignment: CDR1 LGHDT and CDR2 YNNKEL (reference sequence). The chain's CDR3 is CASSPGQGTWFTEAFF. CDR3 nucleotides: TGTGCCAGCAGCCCAGGACAGGGGACTTGGTTCACTGAAGCTTTCTTT.

The CDR3 loop is CASSLRAGEETQYF. CDR3 DNA: TGTGCCAGCAGTTTAAGGGCGGGAGAAGAGACCCAGTACTTC. The chain has TRBV27 and TRBJ2-5; 7 bases match TRBD2. The germline V gene has CDR1 MNHEY and CDR2 SMNVEV (reference sequence). The CDR3 has 14 amino acids. The J segment lost 3 bases and the V segment lost 2 bases, leaving 3 bases of the junction unmatched.

The chain uses TRBV28 and TRBJ1-1, with 8 bases matching TRBD1. V was pared by 5 bases and J by 5 bases, with 10 bases of the junction left unmatched. CDR3 length: 15 amino acids. Germline V gene sequence: CDR1 MDHEN, CDR2 SYDVKM. Here the CDR3 DNA reads TGTGCCAGCAGTCCCTGGACAGGGCGGGAAACTGAAGCTTTCTTT. It yields the protein CASSPWTGRETEAFF. Supplemented by reference TRBV28 and TRBJ1-1, the full variable domain reads DVKVTQSSRYLVKRTGEKVFLECVQDMDHENMFWYRQDPGLGLRLIYFSYDVKMKEKGDIPEGYSVSREKKERFSLILESASTNQTSMYLCASSPWTGRETEAFFGQGTRLTVV.

The chain couples TRBV7-9 to TRBJ2-7, with a weak D call TRBD1 (5 bases). Trimming left V 0 bases short and J 3 bases short, with 15 bases between. Germline V gene lookup returns CDR1 SEHNR and CDR2 FQNEAQ (reference sequence). CDR3 length: 16 residues. In DNA form, the CDR3 reads TGTGCCAGCAGCTTAGCGGTTGGGGCAGGTCTCTACGAGCAGTACTTC. Its translation: CASSLAVGAGLYEQYF.

About this clone itself: Other nucleotide sequences from this sample produce the same CDR3. The J gene is TRBJ1-3, the V gene TRBV4-1; no clear D. This CDR3 has 12 residues. CDR1 and CDR2 (germline): MGHRA, YSYEKL. With 1 base removed from V and 4 bases from J, the gap between germline ends came to 2 bases. The CDR3 DNA sequence: TGCGCCAGCAGCCAAGCGGGAAACACCATATATTTT. It translates to CASSQAGNTIYF.

The chain employs TRBV5-4 and TRBJ2-5, with TRBD1 identical over 7 bases. V gave up 2 bases and J gave up 1 base; unmatched junction bases: 5. The germline V gene has CDR1 SGHNT and CDR2 YYREEE (reference sequence). The length of the CDR3 is 15 residues. The CDR3 region is CASSFGQVIQETQYF. For the CDR3, the DNA is TGTGCCAGCAGCTTTGGACAGGTTATCCAAGAGACCCAGTACTTC. Drawing the rest from reference TRBV5-4 and TRBJ2-5, the complete variable domain is ETGVTQSPTHLIKTRGQQVTLRCSSQSGHNTVSWYQQALGQGPQFIFQYYREEENGRGNFPPRFSGLQFPNYSSELNVNALELDDSALYLCASSFGQVIQETQYFGPGTRLLVL.

The chain employs TRBV10-2 and TRBJ1-3; 9 bases match TRBD1. Trimming cost V 6 bases and J 4 bases; bases outside gene matches: 1. CDR3 length: 13 amino acids. CDR1 WSHSY and CDR2 SAAADI come from the germline V gene. DNA of the CDR3: TGCGCCAGCAGGACAGGGGGAGGAAACACCATATATTTT. Amino acid sequence: CASRTGGGNTIYF.

The V gene is TRBV6-1, the J gene TRBJ1-5; D possibly corresponds to TRBD1 (5 bases). The CDR3 is made up of 14 amino acids. The germline V gene encodes CDR1 MNHNS and CDR2 SASEGT. Trimming took 0 bases from V and 2 from J, leaving 5 bases between them. CDR3 in DNA: TGTGCCAGCAGTGAAGCCAGGGGCAATCAGCCCCAGCATTTT. It specifies CASSEARGNQPQHF.

The chain has TRBV30 and TRBJ2-7, with 9 bases identical to TRBD1. This CDR3 has 16 amino acids. The V segment lost 8 bases and the J segment 3 bases; nucleotides outside the gene matches: 17. The germline CDR1 and CDR2 sequences are GTSNPN and SVGIG (reference sequence). Here the CDR3 reads CAGSSGTGYFGYEQYF. CDR3 in DNA: TGTGCCGGATCGTCCGGGACAGGGTATTTTGGCTACGAGCAGTACTTC. Full variable domain (outside the CDR3, taken from reference TRBV30 and TRBJ2-7): SQTIHQWPATLVQPVGSPLSLECTVEGTSNPNLYWYRQAAGRGLQLLFYSVGIGQISSEVPQNLSASRPQDRQFILSSKKLLLSDSGFYLCAGSSGTGYFGYEQYFGPGTRLTVT.

The gene calls are TRBV6-2 or TRBV6-3 and TRBJ1-1; 8 nucleotides match TRBD1. V lost 5 bases and J lost 10; bases outside the gene matches: 3. The CDR3 is made up of 11 amino acids. The V gene's germline CDR1 is MNHEY and CDR2 SVGEGT. The CDR3 reads CASSTGTGAFF. DNA for the CDR3: TGTGCCAGCAGTACTGGGACAGGAGCTTTCTTT.

This rearrangement joins TRBV3-1 (or the pseudogene TRBV3-2) to TRBJ2-1, with TRBD2 matching over 7 bases. Trimming cost V 0 bases and J 4 bases; bases outside gene matches: 3. The CDR3 extends over 15 amino acids. Germline V gene lookup returns CDR1 LGHDT and CDR2 YNNKEL (reference sequence). The CDR3 sequence: CASSQERGSYNEQFF. The CDR3 DNA is TGTGCCAGCAGCCAAGAGCGGGGGTCTTACAATGAGCAGTTCTTC.

This clone is labeled medium-sized. The chain employs TRBV4-3 and TRBJ2-3, with 7 bases identical to TRBD2. The CDR3 covers 18 residues. Looked up from germline, CDR1 is LGHNA and CDR2 is YSLEER. The ends lost 2 bases at V and 2 bases at J; junction bases unmatched: 13. CDR3 sequence reads: CASSQSAGLPHPTDTQYF. DNA for the CDR3: TGCGCCAGCAGCCAATCGGCGGGACTACCCCATCCCACAGATACGCAGTATTTT.

This chain connects TRBV4-1 to TRBJ2-5, with D possibly being TRBD2 (5 bases). The V end lost 0 bases, the J end lost 6 bases, and 8 bases lay between the germline ends. Germline V lookup: CDR1 MGHRA, CDR2 YSYEKL. This CDR3 is built from 13 residues. The DNA for the CDR3 is TGCGCCAGCAGCCAAGATGGAGGACAGACCCAGTACTTC. This gives the protein CASSQDGGQTQYF.

In this sample, this clone turned up once. The rearrangement joins TRBV25-1 to TRBJ1-3; a possible D gene is TRBD1 (5 bases). The CDR3 spans 15 residues. Germline values: CDR1 MGHDK, CDR2 SYGVNS. V was pared by 8 bases and J by 0 bases, with 14 bases between. The CDR3 spells CASSSRGTSGNTIYF. The CDR3 DNA reads as TGTGCCAGCTCCTCAAGGGGAACCTCTGGAAACACCATATATTTT.

The rearrangement joins TRBV6-1 to TRBJ2-3; D gene unclear. Trimming stripped 2 bases from V and 0 bases from J, with 12 bases between. This CDR3 contains 16 residues. Per the germline V gene, CDR1 is MNHNS and CDR2 is SASEGT. Written as DNA, the CDR3 is TGTGCCAGCAGTGAATCTGATCCCACTAGCACAGATACGCAGTATTTT. It is translated as CASSESDPTSTDTQYF.

CDR3 nucleotide sequence: TGTGCCATCAGTGAGTCTGGGACAGTAATATCCGAGCAGTACTTC. It encodes CAISESGTVISEQYF. J is TRBJ2-7 and V is TRBV10-3, with 7 nucleotides matching TRBD1. The CDR3 runs 15 residues. Per germline, CDR1 ENHRY and CDR2 SYGVKD. J gave up 6 bases and V 0 bases, and 8 bases lay outside the gene matches.

In its sample, this clone was seen a few times. The chain recombines TRBV30 with TRBJ1-5, with 9 bases that match TRBD1. The germline gives CDR1 GTSNPN, CDR2 SVGIG (reference sequence). The CDR3 contains 16 residues. J gave up 2 bases and V 3 bases, and 8 bases lay outside the gene matches. The CDR3 sequence is CAWSVGTGRRNQPQHF. DNA for the CDR3: TGTGCCTGGAGCGTAGGGACAGGGCGACGCAATCAGCCCCAGCATTTT. Full variable domain (missing parts from reference TRBV30 and TRBJ1-5): SQTIHQWPATLVQPVGSPLSLECTVEGTSNPNLYWYRQAAGRGLQLLFYSVGIGQISSEVPQNLSASRPQDRQFILSSKKLLLSDSGFYLCAWSVGTGRRNQPQHFGDGTRLSIL.

This clone was detected a few times. The chain links TRBV27 to TRBJ2-1; TRBD2 aligns across 8 bases. Germline CDR1 MNHEY, CDR2 SMNVEV (reference sequence). The V and J ends lost 5 bases and 8 bases, in that order; junction bases with no gene match: 11. The CDR3 is made up of 15 amino acids. The CDR3: CASSLEPGGGHEQFF. The DNA for the CDR3 is TGTGCCAGCAGTCTCGAACCGGGGGGGGGCCATGAGCAGTTCTTC.

The V call is TRBV12-3 or TRBV12-4, the J call TRBJ1-5; 7 nucleotides match TRBD1. CDR3 length: 13 residues. V lost 6 bases, J lost 5 bases, and 4 bases stayed unmatched. The CDR3 here is CASSIDRDQPQHF. CDR3 bases: TGTGCCAGCAGCATAGACAGGGATCAGCCCCAGCATTTT.

This chain joins TRBV3-1 (or the pseudogene TRBV3-2) and TRBJ2-1; D is possibly TRBD2 (5 bases). Trimming shortened V by 1 base and J by 9 bases, and 16 bases separated the two germline ends. This CDR3 has 15 residues. CDR1 is LGHDT and CDR2 is YNNKEL in the germline V gene (reference sequence). The CDR3 sequence is CASSQAQITAGEQFF. For the CDR3, the DNA is TGTGCCAGCAGCCAAGCCCAAATCACGGCGGGTGAGCAGTTCTTC.